This T cell receptor (beta chain) originates from a study of T cells in Graves' hyperthyroidism and ophthalmopathy. This clonotype was seen repeatedly, ten times or more. Uncontrolled infection, other autoimmune disease, pregnancy or lactation barred patients from enrollment. Diagnoses rested on clinical symptoms, serum thyroxine and TRAb, thyroid ultrasound and orbital computed tomography. The CDR3 extends over 13 amino acids. The germline gives CDR1 MNHNS, CDR2 SASEGT. With V trimmed by 6 bases and J by 1 base, 1 base remained unmatched. Researchers took RNA transcripts and amplified the TCR beta CDR3 regions from them. With the HTBI primer set, the TCR CDR3 went through a first round of RT-PCR. MiXCR was run by TCRdb on the multiplex PCR reads, yielding one entry per CDR3 protein. Among hundreds of thousands of distinct CDR3 sequences listed, roughly 15% were seen once.

The specimen sequenced was blood. This rearrangement joins TRBV6-1 to TRBJ2-5; 8 bases align to TRBD2. This clonotype was sampled from a woman between 35 and 50 years old with Graves' ophthalmopathy. The CDR3 coding sequence is TGTGCCAGCAGCACTAGCGGCCAAGAGACCCAGTACTTC. Amino acids: CASSTSGQETQYF.